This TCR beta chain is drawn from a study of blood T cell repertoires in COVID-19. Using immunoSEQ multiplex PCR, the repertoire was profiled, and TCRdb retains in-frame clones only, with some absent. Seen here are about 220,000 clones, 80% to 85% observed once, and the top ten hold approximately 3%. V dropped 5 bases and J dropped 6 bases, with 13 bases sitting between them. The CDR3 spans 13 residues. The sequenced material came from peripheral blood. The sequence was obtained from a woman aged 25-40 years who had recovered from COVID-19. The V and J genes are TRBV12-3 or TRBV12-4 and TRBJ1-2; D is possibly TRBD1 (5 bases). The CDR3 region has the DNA TGTGCCAGCAGTGGGACGGCGGGGGATGGCTACACCTTC. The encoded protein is CASSGTAGDGYTF.